The clone carrying this T cell receptor (beta chain) was seen a few times. Its antigen is undetermined. The sample belongs to a study of T-cell reconstitution after alpha-beta-depleted transplantation in children. Study results and limitations: From surviving recipient T cells and thymic progenitors came the high day-60 TCRbeta diversity observed in some patients. Newly generated T cells supplied most T-cell counts and diversity one year post-transplant. Two months or so post-transplant, alpha-beta T cells reportedly derived from several hundred expanded graft clones.

A library of TCRbeta sequences, prepared with unique molecular identifiers, was generated. TCRdb called the PCR reads again in MiXCR, with one record for every CDR3 protein. The table lists about a million distinct CDR3 sequences, about 29% of them singletons. Per the germline V gene, CDR1 is LGHDT and CDR2 is YNNKEL (reference sequence). The trim removed 4 bases at V and 9 bases at J, leaving 5 bases unmatched. This CDR3 has 13 residues. Material: PBMCs, mostly from graft donor cells, obtained 360 days after TCRalphabeta/CD19-depleted stem cell transplant. The TCR sequence derives from a boy under two years old who had a stem cell transplant for SCID, so the T cells may come from the graft donor. This chain joins TRBV3-1 and TRBJ2-1; 8 bases agree with TRBD2. The CDR3 sequence is CASSRRGAGEQFF. CDR3 in DNA: TGTGCCAGCAGCCGGCGGGGGGCGGGTGAGCAGTTCTTC.